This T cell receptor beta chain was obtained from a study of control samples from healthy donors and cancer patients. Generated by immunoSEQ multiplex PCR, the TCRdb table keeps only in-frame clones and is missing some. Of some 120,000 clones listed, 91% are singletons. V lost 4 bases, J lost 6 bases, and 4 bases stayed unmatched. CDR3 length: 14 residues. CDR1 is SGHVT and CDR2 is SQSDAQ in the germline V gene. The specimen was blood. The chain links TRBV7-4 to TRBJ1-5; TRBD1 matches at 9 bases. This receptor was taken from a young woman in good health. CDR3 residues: CASSSTGGSQPQHF. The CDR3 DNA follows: TGTGCCAGCAGCTCAACAGGGGGCAGTCAGCCCCAGCATTTT. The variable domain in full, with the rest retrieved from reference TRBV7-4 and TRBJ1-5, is GAGVSQSPRYKVAKRGRDVALRCDSISGHVTLYWYRQTLGQGSEVLTYSQSDAQRDKSGRPSGRFSAERPERSVSTLKIQRTEQGDSAVYLCASSSTGGSQPQHFGDGTRLSIL.